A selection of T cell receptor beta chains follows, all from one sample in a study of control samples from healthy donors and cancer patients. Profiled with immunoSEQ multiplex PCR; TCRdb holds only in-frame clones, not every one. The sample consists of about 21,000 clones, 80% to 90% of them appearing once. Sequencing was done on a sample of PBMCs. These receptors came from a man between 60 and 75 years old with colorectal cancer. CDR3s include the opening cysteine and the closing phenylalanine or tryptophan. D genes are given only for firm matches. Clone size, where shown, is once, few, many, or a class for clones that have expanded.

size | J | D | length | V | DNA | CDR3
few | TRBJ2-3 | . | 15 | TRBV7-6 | TGTGCCAGCAGCCTAGAAGCAGGGTACACAGATACGCAGTATTTT | CASSLEAGYTDTQYF
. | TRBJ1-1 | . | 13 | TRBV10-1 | TGCGCCAGCAGGTACCAGCCTAACACTGAAGCTTTCTTT | CASRYQPNTEAFF
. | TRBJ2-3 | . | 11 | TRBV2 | TGTGCCAGCAGCGCACTAGATACGCAGTATTTT | CASSALDTQYF
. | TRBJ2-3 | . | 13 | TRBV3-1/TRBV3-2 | TGTGCCAGCTCCTTCTATCGCACAGATACGCAGTATTTT | CASSFYRTDTQYF
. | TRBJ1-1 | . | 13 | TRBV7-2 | TGTGCCAGCCTCGACGGGAGCTTGTACGGAGCTTTCTTT | CASLDGSLYGAFF
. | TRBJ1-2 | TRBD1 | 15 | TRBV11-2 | TGTGCCAGCAGCTTAGGCGGACAGGGGGTGTATGGCTACACCTTC | CASSLGGQGVYGYTF
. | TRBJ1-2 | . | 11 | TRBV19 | TGTGCCAGTGTAGGAGGGGCCGGCTACACCTTC | CASVGGAGYTF
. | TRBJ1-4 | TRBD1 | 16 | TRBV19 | TGTGCCGCGGGACAGGGGATCTCCTCAACTAATGAAAAACTGTTTTTT | CAAGQGISSTNEKLFF
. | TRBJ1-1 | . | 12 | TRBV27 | TGTGCCAGCAGGGAAGAGAACACTGAAGCTTTCTTT | CASREENTEAFF
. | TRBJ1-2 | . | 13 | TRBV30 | TGTGCCTGGACTAGGGACGGCAACTATGGCTACACCTTC | CAWTRDGNYGYTF
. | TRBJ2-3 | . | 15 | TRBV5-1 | TGCGCCAGCAGCTTGGGCGGGGTCGCCACAGATACGCAGTATTTT | CASSLGGVATDTQYF
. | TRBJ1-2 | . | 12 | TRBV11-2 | TGTGCCAGCAGCTTGACTAACTATGGCTACACCTTC | CASSLTNYGYTF
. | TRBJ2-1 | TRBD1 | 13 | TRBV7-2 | TGTGCCAGCAGCTTTGGGACAGGGGGTGAGCAGTTCTTC | CASSFGTGGEQFF
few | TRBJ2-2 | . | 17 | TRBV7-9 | TGTGCCAGCAGCTTTGGCGGGACCGGGGGTAACACCGGGGAGCTGTTTTTT | CASSFGGTGGNTGELFF
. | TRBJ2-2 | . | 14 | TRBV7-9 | TGTGCCAGCAGCTTAACGGGGAACACCGGGGAGCTGTTTTTT | CASSLTGNTGELFF
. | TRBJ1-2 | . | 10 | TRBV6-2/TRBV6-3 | TGTGCCAGCAGTTATGGGGGCTACACCTTC | CASSYGGYTF
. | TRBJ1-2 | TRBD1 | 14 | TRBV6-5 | TGTGCCAGCATGAGGACAGGGGAAGACTATGGCTACACCTTC | CASMRTGEDYGYTF
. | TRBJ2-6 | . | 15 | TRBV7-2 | TGTGCCAGCAGCTTAAGAAGCGCTGGGGCCAACGTCCTGACTTTC | CASSLRSAGANVLTF
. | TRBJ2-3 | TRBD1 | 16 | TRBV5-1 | TGCGCCAGCAGCCTCCGGACAGGGAGGAGCACGGATACGCAGTATTTT | CASSLRTGRSTDTQYF
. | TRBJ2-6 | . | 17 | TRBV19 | TGTGCCAGTAGCCTATCTCCTTCTAGCTCTGGGGCCAACGTCCTGACTTTC | CASSLSPSSSGANVLTF
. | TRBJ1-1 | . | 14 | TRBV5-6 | TGTGCCAGCAGCTTGTACGAGCCGAACACTGAAGCTTTCTTT | CASSLYEPNTEAFF
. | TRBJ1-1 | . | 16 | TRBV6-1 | TGTGCCAGCAGTGATCCGGGGGCCCCGGTGAACACTGAAGCTTTCTTT | CASSDPGAPVNTEAFF
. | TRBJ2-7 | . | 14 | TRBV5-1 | TGCGCCAGCAGCTTGGGGTCCGGGCCCTACGAGCAGTACTTC | CASSLGSGPYEQYF
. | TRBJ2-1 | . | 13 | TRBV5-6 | TGTGCCAGCAGCTTGGACGACTACAATGAGCAGTTCTTC | CASSLDDYNEQFF
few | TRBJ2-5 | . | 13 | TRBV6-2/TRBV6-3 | TGTGCCAGCAGCCCCCGTGCTCAAGAGACCCAGTACTTC | CASSPRAQETQYF
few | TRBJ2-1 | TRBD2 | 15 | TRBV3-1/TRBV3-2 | TGTGCCAGCAGCCAAGATGCGGGAGAGTACAATGAGCAGTTCTTC | CASSQDAGEYNEQFF
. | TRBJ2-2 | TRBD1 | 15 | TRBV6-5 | TGTGCCAGCAGTCGGGACAGGGGGGTCACCGGGGAGCTGTTTTTT | CASSRDRGVTGELFF
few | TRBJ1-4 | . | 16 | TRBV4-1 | TGCGCCAGCAGCCAAGTTCGGGACATTAAAAATGAAAAACTGTTTTTT | CASSQVRDIKNEKLFF
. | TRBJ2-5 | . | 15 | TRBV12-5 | TGTGCTAGTGGCACCTCCCGCGGGGAACAAGAGACCCAGTACTTC | CASGTSRGEQETQYF
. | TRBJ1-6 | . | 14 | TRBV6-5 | TGTGCCAGCAGCCCACAGGGAAGGAATTCACCCCTCCACTTT | CASSPQGRNSPLHF
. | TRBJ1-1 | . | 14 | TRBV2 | TGTGCCAGCAAAACTACCGGTGGGAACACTGAAGCTTTCTTT | CASKTTGGNTEAFF
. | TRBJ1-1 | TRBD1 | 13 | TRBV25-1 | TGTGCCAGCAGGACAGGGGGACGCACTGAAGCTTTCTTT | CASRTGGRTEAFF
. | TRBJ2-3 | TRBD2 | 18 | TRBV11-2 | TGTGCCAGCAGCTCTCTTATGGGGCGGCGGGGGGAGGCAGATACGCAGTATTTT | CASSSLMGRRGEADTQYF
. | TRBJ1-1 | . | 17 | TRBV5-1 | TGCGCCAGCAGCTTGGCCAGCGTAATCGGGTGGAACACTGAAGCTTTCTTT | CASSLASVIGWNTEAFF
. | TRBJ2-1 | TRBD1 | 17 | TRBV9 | TGTGCCAGCAGCGTAGCGATGGGGGACAGGGATTACAATGAGCAGTTCTTC | CASSVAMGDRDYNEQFF
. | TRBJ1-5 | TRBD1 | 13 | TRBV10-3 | TGTGCCATCAGGACAGGGGGGAATCAGCCCCAGCATTTT | CAIRTGGNQPQHF
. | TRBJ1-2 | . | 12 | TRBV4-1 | TGCGCCAGCAGCAGAGGGGGGATCGGCTACACCTTC | CASSRGGIGYTF
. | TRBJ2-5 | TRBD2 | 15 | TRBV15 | TGTGCCACCAGGGGTAGCGGGGGGCGGGGAGAGACCCAGTACTTC | CATRGSGGRGETQYF
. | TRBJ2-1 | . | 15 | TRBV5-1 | TGCGCCAGCAGCTTGGGGAGTGGGTCCTACAATGAGCAGTTCTTC | CASSLGSGSYNEQFF
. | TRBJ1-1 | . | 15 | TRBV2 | TGTGCCAGCAGATCCGGAGCAGGTAAAAACACTGAAGCTTTCTTT | CASRSGAGKNTEAFF
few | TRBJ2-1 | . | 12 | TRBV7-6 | TGTGCCAGCAGCTTTTCCGGGACTCAGCTGGTCTTC | CASSFSGTQLVF
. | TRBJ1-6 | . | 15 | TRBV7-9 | TGTGCCAGCAGCTCGTGGAGCTCCTATAATTCACCCCTCCACTTT | CASSSWSSYNSPLHF
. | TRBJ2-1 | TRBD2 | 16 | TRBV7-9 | TGTGCCAGCAGCCAAGGACTAGCGGGGGGACTTAATGAGCAGTTCTTC | CASSQGLAGGLNEQFF
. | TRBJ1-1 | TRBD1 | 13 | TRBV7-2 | TGTGCCAGCAGCAAGACAGGGGCGGGTGAAGCTTTCTTT | CASSKTGAGEAFF
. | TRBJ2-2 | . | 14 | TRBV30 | TGTGCCTGGAGTCGGCAGGGGAGGTCCGGGGAGCTGTTTTTT | CAWSRQGRSGELFF
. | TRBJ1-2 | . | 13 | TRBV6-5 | TGTGCCAGCAGTCTGCTGAGGGGGGAGGGCTACACCTTC | CASSLLRGEGYTF
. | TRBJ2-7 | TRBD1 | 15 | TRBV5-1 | TGCGCCAGCAGCTTGCTCGGGACAGGCAATAACGAGCAGTACTTC | CASSLLGTGNNEQYF
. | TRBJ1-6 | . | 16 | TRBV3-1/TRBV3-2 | TGTGCCAGCAGATCGAAAGACACCTCTGCAAATTCACCCCTCCACTTT | CASRSKDTSANSPLHF